This TCR beta chain is drawn from a study of blood T cells in healthy people across ages. Between the trimmed V and J ends, which lost 5 bases and 4 bases, there was a span of 13 bases. Germline V CDR1 and CDR2: LNHDA, SQIVND (reference sequence). There are 14 residues in the CDR3. A sample-barcoded 5' primer and a J-beta primer mix were used in a second PCR of roughly 6 to 11 cycles. From the 5' RACE reads, TCRdb called clonotypes with MiXCR, one entry per CDR3 protein. Among 1 million to 1.2 million distinct CDR3 sequences listed, 35% to 45% were seen once. The sequence derives from a man aged 18-30 years in good health. The chain recombines TRBV19 with TRBJ2-3; a possible D gene is TRBD2 (6 bases). The material sequenced was blood. CDR3 protein: CASSLGRFSDTQYF. The CDR3 region has the DNA TGTGCCAGTAGTTTGGGGAGGTTCTCAGATACGCAGTATTTT.